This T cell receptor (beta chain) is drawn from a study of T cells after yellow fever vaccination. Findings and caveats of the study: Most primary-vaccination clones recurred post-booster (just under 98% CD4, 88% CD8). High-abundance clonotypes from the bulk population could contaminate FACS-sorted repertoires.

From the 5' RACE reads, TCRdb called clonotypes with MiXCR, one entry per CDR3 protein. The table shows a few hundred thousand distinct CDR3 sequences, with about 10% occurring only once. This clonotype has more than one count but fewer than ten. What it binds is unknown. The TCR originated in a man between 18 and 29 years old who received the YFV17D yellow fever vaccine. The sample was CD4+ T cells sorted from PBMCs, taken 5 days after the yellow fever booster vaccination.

The CDR3 protein is CASSWGAGTGSYEQYV. The CDR3, as DNA: TGCGCCAGCAGCTGGGGGGCCGGGACAGGCTCCTACGAGCAGTACGTC. The chain employs TRBV5-1 and TRBJ2-7; 8 positions agree with TRBD1. Germline CDR1 and CDR2: SGHRS and YFSETQ. The trim removed 3 bases at V and 0 bases at J, leaving 8 bases unmatched. This CDR3 region has 16 residues.